This T cell receptor beta chain was retrieved from a study of blood T cell repertoires in COVID-19. Across the whole study: In each case, the material was cDNA or gDNA derived from T cells, B-cell-depleted T cells, or PBMCs.

The authors' processing: Reference gene primers were amplified, and this amplification served to estimate nucleated cell counts. TCRdb keeps only in-frame clones here, not all; method: immunoSEQ multiplex PCR. V, J and clone size reflect that table, while D and trimming were determined from the DNA. The sample includes under 200,000 clones, more than 70% seen only once; the top ten take around 1.5%. With 3 bases removed from V and 0 bases from J, the gap between germline ends came to 12 bases. There are 16 residues in the CDR3. From germline, CDR1 is MGHRA and CDR2 YSYEKL. Sequencing used peripheral blood. This receptor was identified in a man younger than 35 with active or convalescent COVID-19. This chain connects TRBV4-1 to TRBJ2-1; D call uncertain. For the CDR3, the DNA is TGCGCCAGCAGCCAGGAGACCGTTAGCTCCTACAATGAGCAGTTCTTC. This codes for CASSQETVSSYNEQFF.